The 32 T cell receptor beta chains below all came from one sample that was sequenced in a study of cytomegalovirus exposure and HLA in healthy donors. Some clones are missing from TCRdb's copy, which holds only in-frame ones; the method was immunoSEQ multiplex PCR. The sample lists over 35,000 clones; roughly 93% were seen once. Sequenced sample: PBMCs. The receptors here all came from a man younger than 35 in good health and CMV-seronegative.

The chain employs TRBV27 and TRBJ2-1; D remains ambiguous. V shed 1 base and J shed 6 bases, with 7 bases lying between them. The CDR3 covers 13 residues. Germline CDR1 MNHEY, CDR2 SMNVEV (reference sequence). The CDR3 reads CASSLYKINEQFF. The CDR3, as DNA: TGTGCCAGCAGTTTATATAAAATCAATGAGCAGTTCTTC.

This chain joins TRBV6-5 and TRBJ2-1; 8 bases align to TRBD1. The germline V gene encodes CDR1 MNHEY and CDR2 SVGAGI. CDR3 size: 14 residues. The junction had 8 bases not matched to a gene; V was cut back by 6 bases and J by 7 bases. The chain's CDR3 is CASRVQGGANEQFF. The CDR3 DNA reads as TGTGCCAGCAGGGTACAGGGGGGTGCGAATGAGCAGTTCTTC.

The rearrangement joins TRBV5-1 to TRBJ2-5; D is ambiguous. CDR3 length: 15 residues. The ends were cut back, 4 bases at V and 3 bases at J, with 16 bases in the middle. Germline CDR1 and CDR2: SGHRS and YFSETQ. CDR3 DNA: TGCGCCAGCAGCATCGCACAGAGATATGAAGAGACCCAGTACTTC. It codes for CASSIAQRYEETQYF.

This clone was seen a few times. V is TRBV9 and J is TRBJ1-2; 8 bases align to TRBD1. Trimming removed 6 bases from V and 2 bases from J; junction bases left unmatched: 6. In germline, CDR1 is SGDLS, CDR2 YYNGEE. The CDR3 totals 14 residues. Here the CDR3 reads CASTEGQGNYGYTF. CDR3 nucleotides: TGTGCCAGCACCGAAGGACAGGGAAACTATGGCTACACCTTC.

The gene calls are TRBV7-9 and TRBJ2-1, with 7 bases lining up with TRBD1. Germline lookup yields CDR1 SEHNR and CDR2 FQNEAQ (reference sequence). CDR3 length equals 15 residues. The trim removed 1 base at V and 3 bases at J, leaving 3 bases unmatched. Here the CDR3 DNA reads TGTGCCAGCAGCTTAGTAGGGGGCGACTACAATGAGCAGTTCTTC. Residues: CASSLVGGDYNEQFF.

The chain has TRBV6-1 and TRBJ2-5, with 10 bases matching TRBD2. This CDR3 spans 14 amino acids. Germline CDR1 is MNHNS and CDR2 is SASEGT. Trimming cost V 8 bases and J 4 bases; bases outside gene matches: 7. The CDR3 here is CASVAGGLGETQYF. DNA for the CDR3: TGTGCCAGCGTAGCGGGGGGCTTAGGAGAGACCCAGTACTTC.

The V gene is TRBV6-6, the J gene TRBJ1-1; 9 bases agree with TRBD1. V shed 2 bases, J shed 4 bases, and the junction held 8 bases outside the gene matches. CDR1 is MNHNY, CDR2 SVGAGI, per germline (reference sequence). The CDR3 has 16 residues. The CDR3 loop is CASSYPTGGSGTEAFF. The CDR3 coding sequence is TGTGCCAGCAGTTACCCGACAGGGGGATCGGGCACTGAAGCTTTCTTT.

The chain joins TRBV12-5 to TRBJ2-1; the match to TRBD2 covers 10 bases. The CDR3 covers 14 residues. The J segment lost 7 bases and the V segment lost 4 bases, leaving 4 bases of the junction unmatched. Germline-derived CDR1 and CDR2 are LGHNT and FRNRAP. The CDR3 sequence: CASGSTSGKNEQFF. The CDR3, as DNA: TGTGCTAGTGGTTCCACTAGCGGGAAGAATGAGCAGTTCTTC.

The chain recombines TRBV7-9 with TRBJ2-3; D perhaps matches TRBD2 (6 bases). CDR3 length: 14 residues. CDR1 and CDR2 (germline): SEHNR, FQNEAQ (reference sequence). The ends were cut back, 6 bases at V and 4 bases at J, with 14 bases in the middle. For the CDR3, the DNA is TGTGCCAGCAGTTGGACTGGGGACTCAGATACGCAGTATTTT. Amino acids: CASSWTGDSDTQYF.

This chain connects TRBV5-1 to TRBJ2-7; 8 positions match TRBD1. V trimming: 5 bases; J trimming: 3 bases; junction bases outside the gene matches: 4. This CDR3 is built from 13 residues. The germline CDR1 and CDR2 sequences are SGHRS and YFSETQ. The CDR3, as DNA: TGCGCCAGCAGGGTAACAGGGGGCTACGAGCAGTACTTC. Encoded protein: CASRVTGGYEQYF. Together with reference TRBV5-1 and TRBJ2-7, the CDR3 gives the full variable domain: KAGVTQTPRYLIKTRGQQVTLSCSPISGHRSVSWYQQTPGQGLQFLFEYFSETQRNKGNFPGRFSGRQFSNSRSEMNVSTLELGDSALYLCASRVTGGYEQYFGPGTRLTVT.

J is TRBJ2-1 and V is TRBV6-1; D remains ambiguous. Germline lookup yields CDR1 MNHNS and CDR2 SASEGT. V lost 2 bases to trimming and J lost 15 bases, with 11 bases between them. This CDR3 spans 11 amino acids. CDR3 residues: CASSEFSDAFF. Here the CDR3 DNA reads TGTGCCAGCAGTGAATTCAGTGATGCGTTCTTC.

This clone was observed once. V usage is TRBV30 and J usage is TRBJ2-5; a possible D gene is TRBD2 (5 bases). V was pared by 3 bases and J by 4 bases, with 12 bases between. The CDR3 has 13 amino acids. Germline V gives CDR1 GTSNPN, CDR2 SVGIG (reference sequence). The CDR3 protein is CAWRRAGPETQYF. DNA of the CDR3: TGTGCCTGGAGGAGGGCGGGCCCAGAGACCCAGTACTTC.

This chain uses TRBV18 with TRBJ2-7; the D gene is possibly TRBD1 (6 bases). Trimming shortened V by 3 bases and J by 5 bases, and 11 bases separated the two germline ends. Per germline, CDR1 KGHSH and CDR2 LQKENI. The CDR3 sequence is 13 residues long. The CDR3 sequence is CASSPRAGDEQYF. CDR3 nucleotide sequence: TGTGCCAGCTCACCCCGAGCAGGGGACGAGCAGTACTTC.

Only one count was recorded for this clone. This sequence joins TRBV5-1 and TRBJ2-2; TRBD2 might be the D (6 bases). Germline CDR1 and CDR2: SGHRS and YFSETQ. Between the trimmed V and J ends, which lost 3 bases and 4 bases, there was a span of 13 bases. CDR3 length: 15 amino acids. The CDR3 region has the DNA TGCGCCAGCAGCTACCAGACTAGATCCACCGGGGAGCTGTTTTTT. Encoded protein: CASSYQTRSTGELFF.

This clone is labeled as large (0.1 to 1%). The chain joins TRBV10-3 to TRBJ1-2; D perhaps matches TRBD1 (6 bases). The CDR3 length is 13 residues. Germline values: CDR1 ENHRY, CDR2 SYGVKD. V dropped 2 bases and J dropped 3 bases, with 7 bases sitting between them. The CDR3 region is CAISEGQYYGYTF. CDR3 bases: TGTGCCATCAGTGAGGGACAGTACTATGGCTACACCTTC.

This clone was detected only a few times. The chain's CDR3 is CASRFRETQYF. The CDR3 DNA follows: TGTGCCAGCAGATTTCGGGAGACCCAGTACTTC. This rearrangement joins TRBV7-9 to TRBJ2-5; D is unclear. There are 11 residues in the CDR3. The V end lost 6 bases, the J end lost 5 bases, and 7 bases lay between the germline ends. CDR1 and CDR2 from the germline V gene are SEHNR and FQNEAQ (reference sequence).

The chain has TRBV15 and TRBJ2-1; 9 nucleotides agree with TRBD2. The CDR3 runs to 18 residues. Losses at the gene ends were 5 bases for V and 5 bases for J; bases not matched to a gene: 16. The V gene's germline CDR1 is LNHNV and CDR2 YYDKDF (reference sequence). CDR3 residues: CATSRFPMREGQDNEQFF. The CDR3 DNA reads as TGTGCCACCAGCCGATTTCCGATGCGGGAGGGCCAAGACAATGAGCAGTTCTTC.

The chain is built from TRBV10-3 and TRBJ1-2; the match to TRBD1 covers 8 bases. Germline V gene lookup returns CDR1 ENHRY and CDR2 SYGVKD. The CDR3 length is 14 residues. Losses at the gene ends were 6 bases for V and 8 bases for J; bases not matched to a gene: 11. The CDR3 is CAIRTLQDRVGYTF. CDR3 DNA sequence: TGTGCCATCAGAACCCTTCAGGACAGGGTGGGCTACACCTTC.

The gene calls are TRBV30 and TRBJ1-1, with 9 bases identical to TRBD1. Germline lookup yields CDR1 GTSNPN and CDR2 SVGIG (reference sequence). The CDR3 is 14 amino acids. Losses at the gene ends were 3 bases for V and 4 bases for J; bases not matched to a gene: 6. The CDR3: CAWRGTGSTTEAFF. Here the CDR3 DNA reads TGTGCCTGGAGGGGGACAGGGTCAACCACTGAAGCTTTCTTT.

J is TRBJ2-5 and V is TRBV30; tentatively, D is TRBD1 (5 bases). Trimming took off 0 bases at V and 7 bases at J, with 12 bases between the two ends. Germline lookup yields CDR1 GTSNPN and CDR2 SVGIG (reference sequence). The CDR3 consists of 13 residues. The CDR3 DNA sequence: TGTGCCTGGAGTGTATCAGGGTCGGGGACCCAGTACTTC. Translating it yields CAWSVSGSGTQYF.

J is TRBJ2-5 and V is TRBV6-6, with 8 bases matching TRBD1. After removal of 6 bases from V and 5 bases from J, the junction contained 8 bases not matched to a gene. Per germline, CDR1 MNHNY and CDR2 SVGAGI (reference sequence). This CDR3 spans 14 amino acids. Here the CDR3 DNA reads TGTGCCAGCAGGAACGGACAGGGTGTGGAGACCCAGTACTTC. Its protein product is CASRNGQGVETQYF.

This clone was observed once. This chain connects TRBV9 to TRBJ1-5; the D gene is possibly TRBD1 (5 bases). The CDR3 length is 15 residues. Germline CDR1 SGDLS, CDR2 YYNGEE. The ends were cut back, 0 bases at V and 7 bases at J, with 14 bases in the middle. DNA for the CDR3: TGTGCCAGCAGCGTAGGAGAGGGTCGGGGGCAGCCCCAGCATTTT. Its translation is CASSVGEGRGQPQHF.

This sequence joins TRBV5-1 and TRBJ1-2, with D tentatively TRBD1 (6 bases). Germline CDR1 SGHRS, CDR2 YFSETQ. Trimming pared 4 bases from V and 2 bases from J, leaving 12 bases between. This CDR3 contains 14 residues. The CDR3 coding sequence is TGCGCCAGCAGCCGACAGGAATGGAACTATGGCTACACCTTC. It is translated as CASSRQEWNYGYTF. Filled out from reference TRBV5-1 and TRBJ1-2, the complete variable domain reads KAGVTQTPRYLIKTRGQQVTLSCSPISGHRSVSWYQQTPGQGLQFLFEYFSETQRNKGNFPGRFSGRQFSNSRSEMNVSTLELGDSALYLCASSRQEWNYGYTFGSGTRLTVV.

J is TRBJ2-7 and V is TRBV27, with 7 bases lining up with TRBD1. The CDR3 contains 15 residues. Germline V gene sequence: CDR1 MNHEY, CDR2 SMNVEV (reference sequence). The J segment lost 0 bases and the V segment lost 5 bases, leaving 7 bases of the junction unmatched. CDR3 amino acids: CASSVGQTPSYEQYF. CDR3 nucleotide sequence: TGTGCCAGCAGTGTGGGACAGACCCCCTCCTACGAGCAGTACTTC.

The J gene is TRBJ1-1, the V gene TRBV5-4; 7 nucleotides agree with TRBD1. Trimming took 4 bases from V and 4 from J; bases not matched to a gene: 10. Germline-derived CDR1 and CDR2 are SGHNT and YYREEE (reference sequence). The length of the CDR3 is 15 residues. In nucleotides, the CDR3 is TGTGCCAGCAGCCTTCGGACAGGTAGGGGCACTGAAGCTTTCTTT. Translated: CASSLRTGRGTEAFF.

CDR3 nucleotide sequence: TGTGCCAGCAGTGATGGCACGCGGGGAAGCACAGATACGCAGTATTTT. Encoded protein: CASSDGTRGSTDTQYF. V gene TRBV2 combines with J gene TRBJ2-3, with D tentatively TRBD2 (6 bases). With 3 bases removed from V and 0 bases from J, the gap between germline ends came to 13 bases. The CDR3 is 16 amino acids. The germline CDR1 and CDR2 sequences are SNHLY and FYNNEI.

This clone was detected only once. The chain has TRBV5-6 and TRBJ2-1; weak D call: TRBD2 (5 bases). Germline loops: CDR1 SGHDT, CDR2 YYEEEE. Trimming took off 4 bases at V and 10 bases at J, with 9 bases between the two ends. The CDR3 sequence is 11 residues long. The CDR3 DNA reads TGTGCCAGCAGCCTTAGAGGGGAGCAGTTCTTC. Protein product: CASSLRGEQFF. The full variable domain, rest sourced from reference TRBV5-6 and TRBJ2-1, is DAGVTQSPTHLIKTRGQQVTLRCSPKSGHDTVSWYQQALGQGPQFIFQYYEEEERQRGNFPDRFSGHQFPNYSSELNVNALLLGDSALYLCASSLRGEQFFGPGTRLTVL.

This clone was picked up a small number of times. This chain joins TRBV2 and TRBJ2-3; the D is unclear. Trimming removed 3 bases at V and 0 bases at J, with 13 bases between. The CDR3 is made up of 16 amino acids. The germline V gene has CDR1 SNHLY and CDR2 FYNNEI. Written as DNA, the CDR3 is TGTGCCAGCAGTGATTCTTCGACACCTAGCACAGATACGCAGTATTTT. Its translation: CASSDSSTPSTDTQYF.

This CDR3 is CASSFTGADTQYF. DNA for the CDR3: TGTGCCAGCAGCTTTACAGGGGCCGATACGCAGTATTTT. This sequence joins TRBV7-3 and TRBJ2-3, with 7 bases aligning to TRBD1. With 3 bases clipped from V and 6 bases from J, the junction kept 3 bases outside the gene matches. The CDR3 runs to 13 residues. Per germline, CDR1 SGHTA and CDR2 FQGTGA.

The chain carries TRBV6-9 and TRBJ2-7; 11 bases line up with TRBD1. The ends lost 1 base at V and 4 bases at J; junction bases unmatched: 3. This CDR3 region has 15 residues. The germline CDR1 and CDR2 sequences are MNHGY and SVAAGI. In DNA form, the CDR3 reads TGTGCCAGCAGTTATTGGGGACAGGGGGAGTACGAGCAGTACTTC. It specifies CASSYWGQGEYEQYF.

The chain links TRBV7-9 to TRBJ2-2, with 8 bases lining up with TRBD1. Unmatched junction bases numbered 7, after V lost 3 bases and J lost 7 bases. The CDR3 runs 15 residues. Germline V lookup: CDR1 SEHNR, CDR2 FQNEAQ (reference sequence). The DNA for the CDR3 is TGTGCCAGCAGCTTGGTCCAGGGGGCCGGCGGGGAGCTGTTTTTT. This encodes CASSLVQGAGGELFF.

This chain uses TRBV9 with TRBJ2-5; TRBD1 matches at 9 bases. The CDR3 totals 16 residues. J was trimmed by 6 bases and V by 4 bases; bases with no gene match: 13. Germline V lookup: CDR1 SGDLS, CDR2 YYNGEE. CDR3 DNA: TGTGCCAGCAGCCCCACCGGCGAGGACAGGGGCAAGACCCAGTACTTC. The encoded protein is CASSPTGEDRGKTQYF.